Presented here are 25 T cell receptor beta chains from one specimen sequenced in a study of T cell changes during pregnancy in multiple sclerosis. The repertoire was sequenced with immunoSEQ multiplex PCR; TCRdb's copy has only in-frame clones and lacks some. Among tens of thousands of clones listed, roughly 90% were seen once. The sample consisted of peripheral blood, taken before pregnancy. All receptors derive from a female donor with multiple sclerosis, enrolled in a pregnancy study.

V is TRBV7-7 and J is TRBJ2-1; TRBD2 matches at 12 bases. Germline V lookup: CDR1 SSHAT, CDR2 FNYEAQ (reference sequence). This CDR3 contains 15 residues. V lost 10 bases and J lost 8; bases outside the gene matches: 12. CDR3 bases: TGTGCCACAGGACTAGCGGGGCCCTTTCCCCATGAGCAGTTCTTC. Translating it yields CATGLAGPFPHEQFF.

The rearrangement links TRBV4-3 to TRBJ2-1; a possible D gene is TRBD1 (5 bases). Germline V gene lookup returns CDR1 LGHNA and CDR2 YSLEER. This CDR3 spans 15 amino acids. The V end lost 5 bases, the J end lost 3 bases, and 14 bases lay between the germline ends. The CDR3 sequence is CASSASLGLYNEQFF. The CDR3 DNA reads TGCGCCAGCAGCGCATCGTTGGGGCTCTACAATGAGCAGTTCTTC.

In this sample, this clone turned up a few times. The rearrangement uses TRBV5-8 and TRBJ1-6; D is undetermined. The germline V and J ends were trimmed by 1 base and 14 bases, with 10 bases remaining between them. Germline CDR1 reads SGHTS; CDR2 reads YDEGEE. The CDR3 totals 12 residues. CDR3 amino acids: CASSLSWRSLHF. CDR3 DNA sequence: TGTGCCAGCAGCTTGTCTTGGCGGTCCCTCCACTTT.

V usage is TRBV6-6 and J usage is TRBJ1-3; no reliable D call. V lost 0 bases and J 4 bases, leaving 7 bases between the germline ends. The CDR3 loop spans 14 amino acids. From germline, CDR1 is MNHNY and CDR2 SVGAGI (reference sequence). The CDR3 region has the DNA TGTGCCAGCAGTTACTCGAGTCCGGGAAACACCATATATTTT. This codes for CASSYSSPGNTIYF.

The chain joins TRBV29-1 to TRBJ2-7; D is possibly TRBD1 (6 bases). CDR3 length: 12 residues. Germline V lookup: CDR1 SQVTM, CDR2 ANQGSEA. Trimming cost V 4 bases and J 4 bases, with 11 bases left between them. The CDR3 sequence: CSVGRTDYEQYF. CDR3 nucleotide sequence: TGCAGCGTTGGCCGGACAGATTACGAGCAGTACTTC.

This clone was observed once. Here the CDR3 reads CASSPYTPPPAGGPQHEQFF. In DNA form, the CDR3 reads TGTGCCAGCAGTCCTTATACCCCACCACCAGCGGGGGGGCCGCAGCATGAGCAGTTCTTC. The V call is TRBV27, the J call TRBJ2-1; 10 bases map to TRBD2. The CDR3 consists of 20 residues. J gave up 8 bases and V 5 bases, and 24 bases lay outside the gene matches. The germline gives CDR1 MNHEY, CDR2 SMNVEV (reference sequence).

The chain couples TRBV7-8 to TRBJ2-3; 13 bases map to TRBD2. Germline CDR1 is SGHVS and CDR2 is FQNEAQ. J lost 5 bases, V lost 5 bases, and 10 bases had no gene match. This CDR3 contains 17 residues. CDR3 sequence: CASSPYTSGGAVDTQYF. CDR3 DNA sequence: TGTGCCAGCAGCCCATACACTAGCGGGGGGGCTGTAGATACGCAGTATTTT.

Remarks on this clone: Germline is not matched at one junction end, which may reflect a read error. The genes are TRBV5-4 and TRBJ1-3, with D tentatively TRBD1 (5 bases). Germline CDR1 is SGHNT and CDR2 is YYREEE (reference sequence). This CDR3 has 16 residues. This CDR3 is CASSQVPGLSGNTIYF. In DNA form, the CDR3 reads TGCGCCAGCAGCCAAGTCCCAGGGCTTAGTGGAAACACCATATATTTT.

This clone came up once. V usage is TRBV7-2 and J usage is TRBJ2-7, with D maybe TRBD2 (6 bases). Germline V CDR1 and CDR2: SGHTA, FQGNSA. The CDR3 length is 15 residues. V shed 5 bases and J shed 0 bases, with 14 bases lying between them. CDR3 sequence: CASSAPGTYSYEQYF. The DNA of the CDR3 is TGTGCCAGCAGCGCTCCCGGGACTTACTCCTACGAGCAGTACTTC.

This chain connects TRBV7-3 to TRBJ2-2; TRBD1 might be the D (6 bases). The CDR3 loop spans 18 amino acids. CDR1 and CDR2 from the germline V gene are SGHTA and FQGTGA. V gave up 1 base and J gave up 3 bases, with 18 bases separating them. CDR3 bases: TGTGCCAGCAGCTTAATCCCCCGCCAGGGGATGGACACCGGGGAGCTGTTTTTT. Protein product: CASSLIPRQGMDTGELFF.

This chain joins TRBV5-4 and TRBJ2-1; TRBD2 agrees at 15 bases. The CDR3 sequence is 18 residues long. Germline trimming cut 3 bases from V and 1 base from J; bases unmatched to any gene: 5. CDR1 is SGHNT, CDR2 YYREEE, per germline (reference sequence). The chain's CDR3 is CASSWGLAGGGSYNEQFF. For the CDR3, the DNA is TGTGCCAGCAGCTGGGGACTAGCGGGGGGTGGGTCCTACAATGAGCAGTTCTTC.

This clone was found once. The genes are TRBV4-3 and TRBJ2-5, with 12 bases identical to TRBD2. Germline CDR1 LGHNA, CDR2 YSLEER. This CDR3 is 17 amino acids long. With V trimmed by 1 base and J by 5 bases, 8 bases remained unmatched. DNA for the CDR3: TGCGCCAGCAGCCAAGTTGGGAAAGGACTAGCGGGGGAGACCCAGTACTTC. It yields the protein CASSQVGKGLAGETQYF.

This rearrangement joins TRBV2 to TRBJ1-1; D uncertain. The CDR3 spans 11 residues. In germline, CDR1 is SNHLY, CDR2 FYNNEI. Trimming took 6 bases from V and 7 from J, leaving 9 bases between them. The CDR3 coding sequence is TGTGCCAGCAGGACCGGGATTGAAGCTTTCTTT. It is translated as CASRTGIEAFF.

The chain carries TRBV5-4 and TRBJ2-1; 8 positions match TRBD2. The CDR3 runs to 15 residues. V was clipped by 5 bases and J by 7 bases; unmatched bases: 11. CDR1 SGHNT and CDR2 YYREEE come from the germline V gene (reference sequence). In DNA, the CDR3 is TGTGCCAGCAGTTCCCCCGGGACTAGTAATAATGAGCAGTTCTTC. It yields the protein CASSSPGTSNNEQFF.

The chain combines TRBV15 with TRBJ2-2; 7 nucleotides agree with TRBD2. The V gene end was trimmed by 1 base and the J gene end by 3 bases; junction bases not matched to a gene: 5. Looked up from germline, CDR1 is LNHNV and CDR2 is YYDKDF (reference sequence). This CDR3 has 16 residues. The CDR3 region is CATSRGGGGDTGELFF. In DNA form, the CDR3 reads TGTGCCACCAGCAGAGGTGGGGGGGGTGACACCGGGGAGCTGTTTTTT.

This chain links TRBV6-6 with TRBJ2-5; D may be TRBD1 (5 bases). There are 13 residues in the CDR3. Per germline, CDR1 MNHNY and CDR2 SVGAGI (reference sequence). Trimming cost V 10 bases and J 5 bases, with 17 bases left between them. CDR3 nucleotides: TGTGCCACTAACCCCCAGGGTTTCGAGACCCAGTACTTC. This gives the protein CATNPQGFETQYF.

In its sample, this clone was seen once. CDR3 DNA sequence: TGTGCCAGCCAGACAGGGGGCGATTCACCCCTCCACTTT. This codes for CASQTGGDSPLHF. The J gene is TRBJ1-6, the V gene TRBV18, with TRBD1 matching 10 bases. The CDR3 sequence is 13 residues long. The J segment lost 8 bases and the V segment lost 8 bases, leaving 3 bases of the junction unmatched. Germline CDR1 is KGHSH and CDR2 is LQKENI.

This rearrangement joins TRBV25-1 to TRBJ1-4, with TRBD1 identical over 7 bases. The CDR3 sequence is 15 residues long. Germline V CDR1 and CDR2: MGHDK, SYGVNS. Trimming cost V 8 bases and J 8 bases; bases outside gene matches: 14. The CDR3 spells CASGPRQGSSEKLFF. CDR3 nucleotide sequence: TGTGCCAGCGGTCCCAGACAGGGTTCATCGGAAAAACTGTTTTTT.

The V call is TRBV7-2, the J call TRBJ1-2, with 10 bases matching TRBD1. The CDR3 loop spans 17 amino acids. V shed 4 bases and J 2 bases; nucleotides not matched to a gene: 10. CDR1 and CDR2 (germline): SGHTA, FQGNSA. The CDR3 DNA reads TGTGCCAGCAGCTCCCCCCGGGACAGGGGATCAAACTATGGCTACACCTTC. This codes for CASSSPRDRGSNYGYTF.

The chain is built from TRBV4-3 and TRBJ1-2, with 8 bases matching TRBD1. The CDR3 contains 15 residues. From germline, CDR1 is LGHNA and CDR2 YSLEER. The trim removed 0 bases at V and 6 bases at J, leaving 6 bases unmatched. CDR3 DNA: TGCGCCAGCAGCCAAGATTGGCAGGGGGCCGATGGCTACACCTTC. This codes for CASSQDWQGADGYTF.

V and J are TRBV19 and TRBJ2-1; D possibly corresponds to TRBD2 (5 bases). CDR3 length equals 15 residues. Germline CDR1 LNHDA, CDR2 SQIVND (reference sequence). Trimming shortened V by 3 bases and J by 4 bases, and 13 bases separated the two germline ends. The CDR3 loop is CASSIEGIGYNEQFF. CDR3 nucleotide sequence: TGTGCCAGTAGTATTGAGGGAATTGGGTACAATGAGCAGTTCTTC.

The chain couples TRBV10-3 to TRBJ2-7; TRBD1 aligns across 7 bases. Germline V lookup: CDR1 ENHRY, CDR2 SYGVKD. V shed 6 bases, J shed 5 bases, and the junction held 7 bases outside the gene matches. This CDR3 spans 13 amino acids. In DNA, the CDR3 is TGTGCCATCAGACTTCGACAGGGCGACGAGCAGTACTTC. Its translation: CAIRLRQGDEQYF.

The V gene is TRBV19, the J gene TRBJ2-5; 8 nucleotides match TRBD1. V lost 3 bases and J lost 1; bases outside the gene matches: 4. CDR1 is LNHDA and CDR2 is SQIVND in the germline V gene (reference sequence). The CDR3 runs 15 residues. CDR3 in amino acids: CASSMAGGSQETQYF. The CDR3 region has the DNA TGTGCCAGTAGTATGGCAGGGGGCTCCCAAGAGACCCAGTACTTC.

The chain couples TRBV4-2 to TRBJ1-2, with 7 bases that match TRBD1. CDR1 LGHNA and CDR2 YNFKEQ come from the germline V gene. The CDR3 is 13 residues long. Trimming removed 4 bases from V and 3 bases from J; junction bases left unmatched: 2. The CDR3 protein is CASSRQGDYGYTF. CDR3 coding DNA: TGTGCCAGCAGCCGTCAGGGGGACTATGGCTACACCTTC.

This chain connects TRBV4-3 to TRBJ2-3; possibly TRBD1 for D (5 bases). Germline V gene data show CDR1 as LGHNA and CDR2 as YSLEER. The length of the CDR3 is 14 residues. Trimming removed 2 bases from V and 0 bases from J, with 6 bases in between. CDR3 sequence reads: CASSQSGSTDTQYF. CDR3 nucleotide sequence: TGCGCCAGCAGCCAATCAGGGAGCACAGATACGCAGTATTTT.